Each of the 16 T cell receptor beta chains below was sequenced from the same sample in a study of beta chain features in type 1 diabetes. Study-wide results and limits: In every one of the four CD4+ subsets, TCRB CDR3s were moderately but significantly shorter in Type 1 diabetes patients.

Expressed TCRB transcripts were sequenced, since all the RNA that had been isolated was reverse transcribed. The table came from immunoSEQ multiplex PCR; TCRdb's copy has only in-frame clones and leaves some out. This repertoire shows roughly 400,000 clones, 8% to 10% found once; its top ten account for roughly 0.54%. Antigen specificity for these receptors is unknown. The sequencing sample was made of central memory CD4+ T cells from blood. These receptor sequences come from a man in his thirties or forties with type 1 diabetes.

Many counts were recorded for this clone. The rearrangement joins TRBV18 to TRBJ2-1; D is ambiguous. The CDR3 consists of 14 residues. The germline V gene has CDR1 KGHSH and CDR2 LQKENI. Deletions cut 0 bases from V and 6 bases from J, with 9 bases between. CDR3 nucleotides: TGTGCCAGCTCACCACCGGGCCAGCTCAATGAGCAGTTCTTC. It specifies CASSPPGQLNEQFF.

The sample holds many counts of this clone. The chain joins TRBV10-3 to TRBJ2-1; 8 bases line up with TRBD1. This CDR3 has 13 residues. The trim removed 0 bases at V and 12 bases at J, leaving 4 bases unmatched. Germline CDR1 reads ENHRY; CDR2 reads SYGVKD. CDR3 residues: CAISESTGDVQFF. In DNA, the CDR3 is TGTGCCATCAGTGAGTCGACAGGGGACGTGCAGTTCTTC.

The chain links TRBV5-1 to TRBJ2-5; TRBD2 matches at 7 bases. Germline CDR1 is SGHRS and CDR2 is YFSETQ. The CDR3 has 15 amino acids. J gave up 9 bases and V 4 bases, and 15 bases lay outside the gene matches. CDR3 sequence (DNA): TGCGCCAGCAGCCCCCCTAGCGGAGGGCAGGAGGCCCAGTACTTC. Translated: CASSPPSGGQEAQYF.

V and J are TRBV28 and TRBJ2-3; D unclear. The CDR3 is 14 residues long. The ends were cut back, 2 bases at V and 2 bases at J, with 8 bases in the middle. Germline CDR1 MDHEN, CDR2 SYDVKM. The CDR3 DNA follows: TGTGCCAGCAGTTTAGTCAGTAACACAGATACGCAGTATTTT. Residues: CASSLVSNTDTQYF. The entire variable domain, with the rest obtained from reference TRBV28 and TRBJ2-3, is as follows: DVKVTQSSRYLVKRTGEKVFLECVQDMDHENMFWYRQDPGLGLRLIYFSYDVKMKEKGDIPEGYSVSREKKERFSLILESASTNQTSMYLCASSLVSNTDTQYFGPGTRLTVL.

CDR3 amino acids: CASSSLGSGSYKQYF. The CDR3 DNA reads as TGTGCCAGCAGCTCCCTGGGTAGCGGGAGTTACAAGCAGTACTTC. V usage is TRBV7-2 and J usage is TRBJ2-7, with TRBD2 matching over 9 bases. Germline V CDR1 and CDR2: SGHTA, FQGNSA. The CDR3 runs 15 residues. J lost 8 bases, V lost 4 bases, and 12 bases had no gene match. Drawing the rest from reference TRBV7-2 and TRBJ2-7, the complete variable domain is GAGVSQSPSNKVTEKGKDVELRCDPISGHTALYWYRQSLGQGLEFLIYFQGNSAPDKSGLPSDRFSAERTGGSVSTLTIQRTQQEDSAVYLCASSSLGSGSYKQYFGPGTRLTVT.

J is TRBJ2-7 and V is TRBV5-6; 9 nucleotides align to TRBD2. Germline V CDR1 and CDR2: SGHDT, YYEEEE. The trim removed 9 bases at V and 7 bases at J, leaving 17 bases unmatched. The CDR3 contains 15 residues. The CDR3 DNA reads TGTGCCACCCAGCTTGTTCTAGCGGGGCCCTCGGAGCAGTACTTC. It is translated as CATQLVLAGPSEQYF.

V is TRBV5-1 and J is TRBJ2-1; 10 bases are a match to TRBD2. V was clipped by 1 base and J by 8 bases; unmatched bases: 3. Germline V gene sequence: CDR1 SGHRS, CDR2 YFSETQ. The CDR3 length is 14 residues. The CDR3 protein is CASSLIAGGHEQFF. In DNA form, the CDR3 reads TGCGCCAGCAGCTTGATAGCGGGAGGTCATGAGCAGTTCTTC.

This clone was observed a handful of times. The rearrangement joins TRBV19 to TRBJ2-3; D is unclear. Germline V gene data show CDR1 as LNHDA and CDR2 as SQIVND (reference sequence). This CDR3 comprises 14 residues. V was shortened by 4 bases and J by 0 bases, with 8 bases between the two germline ends. The CDR3 loop is CASSRGTSTDTQYF. For the CDR3, the DNA is TGTGCCAGTAGTAGAGGTACGAGCACAGATACGCAGTATTTT.

This clone was seen more than once but under ten times. The CDR3 region has the DNA TGTGCCAGCAGCTTAGAGCCCGTCCTCTCCTACAATGAGCAGTTCTTC. Translation: CASSLEPVLSYNEQFF. The chain is built from TRBV7-2 and TRBJ2-1; D call uncertain. This CDR3 has 16 residues. Germline V gene data show CDR1 as SGHTA and CDR2 as FQGNSA. Trimming took off 1 base at V and 0 bases at J, with 10 bases between the two ends.

This clone has at least ten counts. V usage is TRBV28 and J usage is TRBJ2-3; TRBD1 aligns across 8 bases. Trimming cost V 5 bases and J 6 bases; bases outside gene matches: 7. CDR3 size: 14 residues. The germline CDR1 and CDR2 sequences are MDHEN and SYDVKM. The CDR3 sequence is CASSRQGAVDTQYF. The DNA of the CDR3 is TGTGCCAGCAGTCGCCAGGGGGCCGTTGATACGCAGTATTTT.

The CDR3 sequence: CASSSTTSRGVDEQFF. The CDR3, as DNA: TGCGCCAGCAGCTCAACGACATCTCGGGGTGTTGATGAGCAGTTCTTC. The chain links TRBV5-1 to TRBJ2-1, with D possibly TRBD2 on 5 matching bases. This CDR3 has 16 residues. The germline V gene encodes CDR1 SGHRS and CDR2 YFSETQ. V shed 3 bases and J shed 8 bases, with 21 bases lying between them.

CDR3 nucleotides: TGTGCCAGCGGTACGGGACTTACACCTCAAGAGACCCAGTACTTC. Translated: CASGTGLTPQETQYF. The chain couples TRBV5-4 to TRBJ2-5; possibly TRBD2 for D (6 bases). V dropped 7 bases and J dropped 2 bases, with 18 bases sitting between them. The CDR3 is 15 residues long. Germline V gene data show CDR1 as SGHNT and CDR2 as YYREEE (reference sequence).

V is TRBV5-1 and J is TRBJ1-4; D remains ambiguous. This CDR3 is built from 15 residues. Looked up from germline, CDR1 is SGHRS and CDR2 is YFSETQ. V was clipped by 0 bases and J by 11 bases, with 17 bases between them. In nucleotides, the CDR3 is TGCGCCAGCAGCTTGGAGGCGGGCAGCCCCGAGAAACTGTTTTTT. Translated, it gives CASSLEAGSPEKLFF.

This rearrangement joins TRBV29-1 to TRBJ2-1; D tentatively fits TRBD1 or TRBD2 (5 bases each). V was trimmed by 6 bases and J by 0 bases, leaving 9 bases between them. This CDR3 contains 13 residues. CDR1 is SQVTM and CDR2 is ANQGSEA in the germline V gene. The CDR3 loop reads CSVEGSSYNEQFF. The CDR3 nucleotides read TGCAGCGTAGAGGGGAGCTCCTACAATGAGCAGTTCTTC.

The chain has TRBV4-3 and TRBJ1-2; a weak D match, TRBD1 (5 bases). From germline, CDR1 is LGHNA and CDR2 YSLEER. Trimming removed 4 bases at V and 0 bases at J, with 12 bases between. The CDR3 is 15 residues long. CDR3 loop: CASSLNTGSNYGYTF. The CDR3 coding sequence is TGCGCCAGCAGCCTAAATACAGGATCTAACTATGGCTACACCTTC.

The sample holds a few counts of this clone. The same CDR3 also results from other DNA sequences found in this sample. V usage is TRBV7-2 and J usage is TRBJ2-7; 8 bases are a match to TRBD1. This CDR3 has 15 residues. In germline, CDR1 is SGHTA, CDR2 FQGNSA. The V gene end was trimmed by 1 base and the J gene end by 3 bases; junction bases not matched to a gene: 5. CDR3 protein: CASSLGQGRGYEQYF. The DNA for the CDR3 is TGTGCCAGCAGCTTAGGACAGGGGCGGGGCTACGAGCAGTACTTC.